This record looks at one T cell receptor beta chain sequence and its context. Measured with immunoSEQ multiplex PCR; TCRdb has only the in-frame clones, and not every one. The sample has about 110,000 clones, about 90% seen once; the top ten hold around 4%. Second doses at about 4 or about 12 weeks were pooled. This CDR3 comprises 15 residues. Germline assignment: CDR1 MNHEY and CDR2 SVGAGI. With V trimmed by 8 bases and J by 5 bases, 10 bases remained unmatched. The data are from a study of T cell responses to AZD1222 COVID-19 vaccine. The TCR sequence derives from an adult who received the AZD1222 COVID-19 vaccine. The gene calls are TRBV6-5 and TRBJ2-7; 12 nucleotides agree with TRBD1. This specimen was peripheral blood, taken 28 days after the second AZD1222 dose. CDR3 DNA sequence: TGTGCCAGCGGCGGCCCGGGACAGGGGGCAAACGAGCAGTACTTC. Translated: CASGGPGQGANEQYF.